This T cell receptor (beta chain) is drawn from a study of blood T cell repertoires in COVID-19. Study-level background: Specimens from acute and convalescent COVID-19 originated in the United States, Italy and Spain. The analysed material was cDNA or gDNA that came from T cells, B-cell-depleted T cells, or PBMCs.

Original handling: Amplification from reference gene primers served as the basis for estimated nucleated cell counts. Sequencing used immunoSEQ multiplex PCR; TCRdb keeps in-frame clones, though not all of them. The V and J calls and the clone size are those of that table, but D and trimming were determined from the DNA. The repertoire has under 500,000 clones, roughly 90% of them found once; the top ten carry over 4%. The origin of this receptor is a woman in her 30s with acute or convalescent COVID-19. The source material was peripheral blood.

CDR3 sequence: CASSFLGDTYEQYF. In DNA, the CDR3 is TGTGCCAGCAGTTTTTTGGGGGACACTTACGAGCAGTACTTC. The chain employs TRBV28 and TRBJ2-7, with D perhaps matching TRBD1 (6 bases). This CDR3 has 14 amino acids. The germline gives CDR1 MDHEN, CDR2 SYDVKM. The V end lost 3 bases, the J end lost 4 bases, and 13 bases lay between the germline ends.